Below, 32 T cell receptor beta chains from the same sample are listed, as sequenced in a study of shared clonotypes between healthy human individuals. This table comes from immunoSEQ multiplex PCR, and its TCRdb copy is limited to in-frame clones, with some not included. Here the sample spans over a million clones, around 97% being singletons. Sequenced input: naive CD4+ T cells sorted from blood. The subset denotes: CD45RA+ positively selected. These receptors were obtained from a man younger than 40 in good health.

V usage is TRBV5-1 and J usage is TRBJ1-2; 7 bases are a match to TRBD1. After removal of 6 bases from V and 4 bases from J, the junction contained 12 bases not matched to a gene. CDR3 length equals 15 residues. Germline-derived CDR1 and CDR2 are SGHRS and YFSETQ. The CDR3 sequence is CASIGGQTELYGYTF. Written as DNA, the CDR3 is TGCGCCAGCATAGGGGGACAGACAGAACTCTATGGCTACACCTTC.

The CDR3 bases are TGTGCCAGCAGCCGGACTGCAAGCTCTGGGGCCAACGTCCTGACTTTC. Protein sequence: CASSRTASSGANVLTF. The chain uses TRBV5-4 and TRBJ2-6; TRBD2 is a possible D gene (5 bases). V lost 4 bases to trimming and J lost 0 bases, with 11 bases between them. In germline, CDR1 is SGHNT, CDR2 YYREEE (reference sequence). This CDR3 region has 16 residues.

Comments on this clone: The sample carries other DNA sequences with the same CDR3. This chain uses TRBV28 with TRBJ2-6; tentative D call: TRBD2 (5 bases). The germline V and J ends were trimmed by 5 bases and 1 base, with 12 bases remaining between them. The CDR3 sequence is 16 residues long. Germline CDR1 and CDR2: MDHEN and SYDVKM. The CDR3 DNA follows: TGTGCCAGCAGTCCCCACCGGGGTTCTGGGGCCAACGTCCTGACTTTC. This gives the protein CASSPHRGSGANVLTF.

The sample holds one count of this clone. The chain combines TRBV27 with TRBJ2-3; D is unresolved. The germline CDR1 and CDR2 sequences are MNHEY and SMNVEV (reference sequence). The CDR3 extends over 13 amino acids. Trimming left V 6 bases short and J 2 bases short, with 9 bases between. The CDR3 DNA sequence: TGTGCCAGCAGGATAATAAACACAGATACGCAGTATTTT. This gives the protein CASRIINTDTQYF.

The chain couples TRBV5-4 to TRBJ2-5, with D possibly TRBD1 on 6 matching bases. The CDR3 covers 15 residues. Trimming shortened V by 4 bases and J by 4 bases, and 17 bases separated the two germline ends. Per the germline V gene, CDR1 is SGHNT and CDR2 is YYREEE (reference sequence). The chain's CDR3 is CASSAKQGAGETQYF. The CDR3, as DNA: TGTGCCAGCAGCGCAAAACAGGGAGCCGGAGAGACCCAGTACTTC. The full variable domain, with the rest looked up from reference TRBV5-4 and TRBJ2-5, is ETGVTQSPTHLIKTRGQQVTLRCSSQSGHNTVSWYQQALGQGPQFIFQYYREEENGRGNFPPRFSGLQFPNYSSELNVNALELDDSALYLCASSAKQGAGETQYFGPGTRLLVL.

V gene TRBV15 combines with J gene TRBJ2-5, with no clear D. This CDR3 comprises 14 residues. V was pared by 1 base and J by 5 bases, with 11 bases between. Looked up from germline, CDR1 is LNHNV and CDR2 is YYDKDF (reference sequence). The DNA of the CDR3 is TGTGCCACCAGCAGAGGTAAAACTTGGGAGACCCAGTACTTC. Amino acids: CATSRGKTWETQYF. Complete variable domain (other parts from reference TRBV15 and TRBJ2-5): DAMVIQNPRYQVTQFGKPVTLSCSQTLNHNVMYWYQQKSSQAPKLLFHYYDKDFNNEADTPDNFQSRRPNTSFCFLDIRSPGLGDTAMYLCATSRGKTWETQYFGPGTRLLVL.

CDR3 in amino acids: CASSETSGRWEETQYF. CDR3 in DNA: TGTGCCAGCAGTGAAACTAGCGGGAGGTGGGAGGAGACCCAGTACTTC. The V call is TRBV6-1, the J call TRBJ2-5; 12 bases fit TRBD2. CDR1 MNHNS and CDR2 SASEGT come from the germline V gene. The CDR3 loop spans 16 amino acids. Trimming cost V 2 bases and J 5 bases; bases outside gene matches: 6.

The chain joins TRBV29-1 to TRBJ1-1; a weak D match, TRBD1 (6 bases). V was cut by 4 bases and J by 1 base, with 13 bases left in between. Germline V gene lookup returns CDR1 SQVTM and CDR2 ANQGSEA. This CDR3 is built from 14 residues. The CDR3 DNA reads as TGCAGCGTTGGGGGGGCATCGGCGAACACTGAAGCTTTCTTT. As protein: CSVGGASANTEAFF.

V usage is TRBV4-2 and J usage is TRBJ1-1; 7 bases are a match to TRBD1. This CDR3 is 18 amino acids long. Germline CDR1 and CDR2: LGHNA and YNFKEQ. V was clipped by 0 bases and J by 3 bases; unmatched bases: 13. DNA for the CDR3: TGTGCCAGCAGCCAAGATTTCTCCGGCGGGACAGCTTACACTGAAGCTTTCTTT. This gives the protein CASSQDFSGGTAYTEAFF.

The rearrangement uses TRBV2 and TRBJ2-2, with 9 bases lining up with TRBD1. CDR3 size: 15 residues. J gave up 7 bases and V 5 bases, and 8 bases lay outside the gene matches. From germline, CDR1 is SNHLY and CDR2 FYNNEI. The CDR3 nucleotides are TGTGCCAGCAGTTCCGGGACAGGGATGGGCGGGGAGCTGTTTTTT. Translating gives CASSSGTGMGGELFF.

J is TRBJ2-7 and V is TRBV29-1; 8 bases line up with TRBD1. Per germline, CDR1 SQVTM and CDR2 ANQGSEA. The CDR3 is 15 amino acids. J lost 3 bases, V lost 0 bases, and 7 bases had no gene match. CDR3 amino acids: CSVEERDRSRYEQYF. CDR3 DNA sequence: TGCAGCGTTGAAGAAAGGGACAGGTCCCGCTACGAGCAGTACTTC.

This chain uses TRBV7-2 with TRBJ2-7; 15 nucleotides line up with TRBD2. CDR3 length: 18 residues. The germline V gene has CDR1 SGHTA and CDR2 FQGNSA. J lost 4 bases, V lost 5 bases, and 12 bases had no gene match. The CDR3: CASSQRTSGRVVWYEQYF. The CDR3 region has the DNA TGTGCCAGCAGCCAAAGGACTAGCGGGAGGGTTGTATGGTACGAGCAGTACTTC.

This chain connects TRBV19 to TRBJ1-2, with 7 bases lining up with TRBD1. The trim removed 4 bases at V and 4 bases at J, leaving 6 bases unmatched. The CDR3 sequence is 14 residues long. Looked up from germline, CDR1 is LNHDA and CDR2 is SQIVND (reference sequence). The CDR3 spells CASSTRQGTYGYTF. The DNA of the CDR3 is TGTGCCAGTAGTACCCGACAGGGAACCTATGGCTACACCTTC.

The CDR3 loop is CASSPEYSGKNNEQFF. The CDR3 coding sequence is TGTGCCAGCAGTCCCGAGTATAGCGGGAAAAACAATGAGCAGTTCTTC. The chain links TRBV6-4 to TRBJ2-1; 8 positions match TRBD2. CDR1 and CDR2 (germline): MRHNA, SNTAGT. Trimming cost V 5 bases and J 5 bases; bases outside gene matches: 11. The CDR3 covers 16 residues.

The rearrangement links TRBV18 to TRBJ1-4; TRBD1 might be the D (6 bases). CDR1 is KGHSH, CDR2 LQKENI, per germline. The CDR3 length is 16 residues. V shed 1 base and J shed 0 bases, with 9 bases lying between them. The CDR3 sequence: CASSPRDTTTNEKLFF. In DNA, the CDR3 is TGTGCCAGCTCACCACGGGACACCACAACTAATGAAAAACTGTTTTTT.

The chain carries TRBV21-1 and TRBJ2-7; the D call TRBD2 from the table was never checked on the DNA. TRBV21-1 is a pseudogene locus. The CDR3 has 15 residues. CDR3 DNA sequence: TGTGCCAGCAGCAAAGCGCTGCGGGAGCCCTACGAGCAGTACTTC. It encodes CASSKALREPYEQYF.

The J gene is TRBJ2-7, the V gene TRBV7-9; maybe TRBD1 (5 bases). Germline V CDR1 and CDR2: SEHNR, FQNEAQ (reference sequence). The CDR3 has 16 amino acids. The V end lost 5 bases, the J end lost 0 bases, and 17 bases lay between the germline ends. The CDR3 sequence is CASSKDRGPYSYEQYF. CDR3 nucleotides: TGTGCCAGCAGCAAAGATAGGGGCCCTTACTCCTACGAGCAGTACTTC. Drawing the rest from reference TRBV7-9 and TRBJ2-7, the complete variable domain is DTGVSQNPRHKITKRGQNVTFRCDPISEHNRLYWYRQTLGQGPEFLTYFQNEAQLEKSRLLSDRFSAERPKGSFSTLEIQRTEQGDSAMYLCASSKDRGPYSYEQYFGPGTRLTVT.

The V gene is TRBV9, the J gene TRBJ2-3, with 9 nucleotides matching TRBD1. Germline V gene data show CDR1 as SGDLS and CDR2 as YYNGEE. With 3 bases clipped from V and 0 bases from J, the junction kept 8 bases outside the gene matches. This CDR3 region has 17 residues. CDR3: CASSARGQGGSTDTQYF. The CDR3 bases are TGTGCCAGCAGCGCGAGGGGACAGGGTGGGAGCACAGATACGCAGTATTTT.

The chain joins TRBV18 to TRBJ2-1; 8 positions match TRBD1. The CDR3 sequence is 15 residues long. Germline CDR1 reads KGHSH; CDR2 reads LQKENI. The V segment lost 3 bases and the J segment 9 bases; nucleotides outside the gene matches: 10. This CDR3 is CASSPLQGAQGEQFF. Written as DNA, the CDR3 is TGTGCCAGCTCACCTCTCCAGGGGGCGCAGGGTGAGCAGTTCTTC. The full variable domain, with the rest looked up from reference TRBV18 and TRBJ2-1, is NAGVMQNPRHLVRRRGQEARLRCSPMKGHSHVYWYRQLPEEGLKFMVYLQKENIIDESGMPKERFSAEFPKEGPSILRIQQVVRGDSAAYFCASSPLQGAQGEQFFGPGTRLTVL.

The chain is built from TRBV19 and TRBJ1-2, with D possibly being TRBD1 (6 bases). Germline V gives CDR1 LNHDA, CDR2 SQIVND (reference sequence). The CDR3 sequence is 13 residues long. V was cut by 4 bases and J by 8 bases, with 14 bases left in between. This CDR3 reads CASSNRDPGGYTF. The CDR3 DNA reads TGTGCCAGTAGTAACAGGGACCCGGGAGGCTACACCTTC.

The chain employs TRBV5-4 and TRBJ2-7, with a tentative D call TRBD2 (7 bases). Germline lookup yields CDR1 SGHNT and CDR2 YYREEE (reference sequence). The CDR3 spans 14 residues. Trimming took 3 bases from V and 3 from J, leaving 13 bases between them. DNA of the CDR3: TGTGCCAGCAGCTGGGGGGGGACAAACTACGAGCAGTACTTC. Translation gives CASSWGGTNYEQYF.

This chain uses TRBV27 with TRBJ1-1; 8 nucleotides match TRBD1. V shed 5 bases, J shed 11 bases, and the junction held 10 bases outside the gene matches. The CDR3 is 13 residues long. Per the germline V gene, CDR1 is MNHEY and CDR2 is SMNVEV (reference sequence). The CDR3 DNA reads TGTGCCAGCAGTCGGACAGGGAGTCATTTGGCTTTCTTT. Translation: CASSRTGSHLAFF.

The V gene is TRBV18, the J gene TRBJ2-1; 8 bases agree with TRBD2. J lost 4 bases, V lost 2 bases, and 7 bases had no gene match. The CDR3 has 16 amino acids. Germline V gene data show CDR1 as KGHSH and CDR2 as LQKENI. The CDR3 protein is CASSPIPSGGYNEQFF. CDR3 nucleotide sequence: TGTGCCAGCTCACCAATCCCCAGCGGGGGTTACAATGAGCAGTTCTTC.

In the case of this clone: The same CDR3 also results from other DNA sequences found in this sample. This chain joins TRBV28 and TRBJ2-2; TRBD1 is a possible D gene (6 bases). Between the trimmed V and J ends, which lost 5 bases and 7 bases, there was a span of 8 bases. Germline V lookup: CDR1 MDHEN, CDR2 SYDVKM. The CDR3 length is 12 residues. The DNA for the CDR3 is TGTGCCAGCAGTAGGGGGAGCGGGGAGCTGTTTTTT. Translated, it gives CASSRGSGELFF.

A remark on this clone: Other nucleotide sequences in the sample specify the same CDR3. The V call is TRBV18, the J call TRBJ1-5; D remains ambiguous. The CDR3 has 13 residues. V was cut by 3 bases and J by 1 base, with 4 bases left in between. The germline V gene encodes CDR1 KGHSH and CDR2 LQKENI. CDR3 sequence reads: CASSPDSNQPQHF. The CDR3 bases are TGTGCCAGCTCACCGGACAGCAATCAGCCCCAGCATTTT.

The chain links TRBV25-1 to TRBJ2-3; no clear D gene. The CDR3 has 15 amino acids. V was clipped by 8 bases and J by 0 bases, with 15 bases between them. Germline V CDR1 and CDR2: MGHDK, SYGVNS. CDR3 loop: CASAPPYSSTDTQYF. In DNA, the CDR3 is TGTGCCAGCGCTCCCCCCTACTCTAGCACAGATACGCAGTATTTT. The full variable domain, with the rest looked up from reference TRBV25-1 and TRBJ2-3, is EADIYQTPRYLVIGTGKKITLECSQTMGHDKMYWYQQDPGMELHLIHYSYGVNSTEKGDLSSESTVSRIRTEHFPLTLESARPSHTSQYLCASAPPYSSTDTQYFGPGTRLTVL.

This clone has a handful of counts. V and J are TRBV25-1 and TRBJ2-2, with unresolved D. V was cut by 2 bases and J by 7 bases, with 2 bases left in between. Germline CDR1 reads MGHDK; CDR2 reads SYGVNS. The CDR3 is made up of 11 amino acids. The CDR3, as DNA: TGTGCCAGCAGTGAAGTCGGGGAGCTGTTTTTT. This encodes CASSEVGELFF. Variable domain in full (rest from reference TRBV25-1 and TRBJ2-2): EADIYQTPRYLVIGTGKKITLECSQTMGHDKMYWYQQDPGMELHLIHYSYGVNSTEKGDLSSESTVSRIRTEHFPLTLESARPSHTSQYLCASSEVGELFFGEGSRLTVL.

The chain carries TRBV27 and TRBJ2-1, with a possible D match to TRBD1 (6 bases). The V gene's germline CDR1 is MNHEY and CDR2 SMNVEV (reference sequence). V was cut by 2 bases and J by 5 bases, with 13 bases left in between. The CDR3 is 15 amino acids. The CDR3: CASSLGRGSHNEQFF. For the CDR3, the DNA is TGTGCCAGCAGTTTAGGCAGGGGCTCGCACAATGAGCAGTTCTTC.

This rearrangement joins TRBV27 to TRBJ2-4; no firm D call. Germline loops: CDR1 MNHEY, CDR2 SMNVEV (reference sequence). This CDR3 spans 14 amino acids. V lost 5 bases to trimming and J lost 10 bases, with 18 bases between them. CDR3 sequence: CASSTNWDLDIQYF. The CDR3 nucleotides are TGTGCCAGCAGTACAAACTGGGATTTGGATATTCAGTACTTC.

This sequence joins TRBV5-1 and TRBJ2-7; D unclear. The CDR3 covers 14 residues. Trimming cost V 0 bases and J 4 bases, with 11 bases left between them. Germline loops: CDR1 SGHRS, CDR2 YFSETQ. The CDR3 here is CASSLGNDGYEQYF. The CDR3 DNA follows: TGCGCCAGCAGCTTGGGGAATGATGGGTACGAGCAGTACTTC.

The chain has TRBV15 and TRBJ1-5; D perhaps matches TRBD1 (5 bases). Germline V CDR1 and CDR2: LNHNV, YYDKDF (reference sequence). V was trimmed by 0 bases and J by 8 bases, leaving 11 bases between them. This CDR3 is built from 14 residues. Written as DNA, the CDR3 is TGTGCCACCAGCAGAGATTTGGGGGAGGAGCCCCAGCATTTT. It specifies CATSRDLGEEPQHF.

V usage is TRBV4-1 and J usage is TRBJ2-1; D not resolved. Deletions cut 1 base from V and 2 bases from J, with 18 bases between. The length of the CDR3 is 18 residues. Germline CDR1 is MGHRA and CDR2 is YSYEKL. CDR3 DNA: TGCGCCAGCAGCCAAGTTTTGATGAGGTCCTTAGCCTACAATGAGCAGTTCTTC. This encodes CASSQVLMRSLAYNEQFF.